Presented here are 32 T cell receptor beta chains from one specimen sequenced in a study of human T cells and chemical hapten exposure. Indicated time point: pre-sensitization, week 0. Treatment indicated: therapeutic diphenylcyclopropenone sensitization with weekly scalp DPC. TCRdb analysed the RACE reads with MiXCR anew, one entry per CDR3 protein. Among approximately 400,000 distinct CDR3 sequences, roughly 5.3% were seen once, and the ten largest hold 2.5% to 3%. The material was whole blood, obtained in connection with sensitization to the hapten diphenylcyclopropenone (DPC). Receptors originate from a woman aged 45 to 65 with alopecia areata. Some clones in this sample may be carry-over from other donors' samples.

This clonotype was seen a handful of times. The CDR3 here is CSAKGSYNEQFF. The CDR3 DNA follows: TGCAGCGCCAAGGGGTCGTACAATGAGCAGTTCTTC. V gene TRBV29-1 combines with J gene TRBJ2-1, with TRBD1 as a possible D gene (5 bases). Trimming cost V 7 bases and J 4 bases, with 11 bases left between them. Germline-derived CDR1 and CDR2 are SQVTM and ANQGSEA. The CDR3 is made up of 12 amino acids.

Ten or more counts support this clonotype. The CDR3 nucleotides read TGTGCCAGCAGCTCGCCCAGCGGGGGATCCTACAATGAGCAGTTCTTC. This translates into CASSSPSGGSYNEQFF. The chain employs TRBV7-2 and TRBJ2-1, with TRBD2 matching 8 bases. The V gene end was trimmed by 4 bases and the J gene end by 1 base; junction bases not matched to a gene: 6. Germline CDR1 is SGHTA and CDR2 is FQGNSA. The CDR3 sequence is 16 residues long. Supplemented by reference TRBV7-2 and TRBJ2-1, the full variable domain reads GAGVSQSPSNKVTEKGKDVELRCDPISGHTALYWYRQSLGQGLEFLIYFQGNSAPDKSGLPSDRFSAERTGGSVSTLTIQRTQQEDSAVYLCASSSPSGGSYNEQFFGPGTRLTVL.

This clonotype showed up just a few times. The V gene is TRBV4-1, the J gene TRBJ2-3; 8 bases are shared with TRBD1. This CDR3 comprises 17 residues. CDR1 and CDR2 (germline): MGHRA, YSYEKL. The J segment lost 2 bases and the V segment lost 6 bases, leaving 13 bases of the junction unmatched. CDR3 sequence reads: CASSLLDRGLHTDTQYF. The CDR3 region has the DNA TGCGCCAGCAGTCTTCTTGACAGGGGACTCCACACAGATACGCAGTATTTT.

This clonotype was counted only a few times. The CDR3 here is CASSLGQGNSNEQFF. CDR3 nucleotide sequence: TGTGCCAGCAGCTTGGGACAGGGGAATAGTAATGAGCAGTTCTTC. The V gene is TRBV5-8, the J gene TRBJ2-1, with 8 nucleotides matching TRBD1. Unmatched junction bases numbered 6, after V lost 0 bases and J lost 7 bases. The germline gives CDR1 SGHTS, CDR2 YDEGEE. The CDR3 has 15 amino acids.

This clonotype has more than one count but fewer than ten. For the CDR3, the DNA is TGTGCCAGCAGCCAAGATTTCACGGGTCCCCAGCCCCAGCATTTT. Translating gives CASSQDFTGPQPQHF. The chain joins TRBV4-2 to TRBJ1-5; no definite D call. CDR3 length: 15 amino acids. V was cut by 0 bases and J by 7 bases, with 13 bases left in between. In germline, CDR1 is LGHNA, CDR2 YNFKEQ.

This clonotype was counted at least ten times. In DNA, the CDR3 is TGTGCCAGCTGCACACTAGCGTATACGCAGTATTTT. Translated: CASCTLAYTQYF. The gene calls are TRBV28 and TRBJ2-3; 7 bases align to TRBD2. The CDR3 has 12 amino acids. The J segment lost 7 bases and the V segment lost 8 bases, leaving 6 bases of the junction unmatched. Germline assignment: CDR1 MDHEN and CDR2 SYDVKM.

This clonotype occurred many times. CDR3 bases: TGCAGTGCTAGAGTCCCGAGACTAGCGGGAAACGAGCAGTACTTC. Translating it yields CSARVPRLAGNEQYF. The rearrangement links TRBV20-1 to TRBJ2-7; 11 positions agree with TRBD2. CDR3 length: 15 residues. Trimming removed 1 base from V and 5 bases from J; junction bases left unmatched: 7. The V gene's germline CDR1 is DFQATT and CDR2 SNEGSKA (reference sequence).

The J gene is TRBJ2-7, the V gene TRBV7-2; D ambiguous. V lost 1 base and J lost 0, with 10 bases in between. The CDR3 contains 15 residues. Germline CDR1 SGHTA, CDR2 FQGNSA. The CDR3 bases are TGTGCCAGCAGCTTAGTGCCAGATAGCTCCTACGAGCAGTACTTC. This encodes CASSLVPDSSYEQYF.

This clonotype came up a few times. This CDR3 is CASSQYVQYTEAFF. The CDR3, as DNA: TGCGCCAGCAGCCAATACGTACAATACACTGAAGCTTTCTTT. The chain couples TRBV4-1 to TRBJ1-1; D is uncertain. Trimming took 2 bases from V and 3 from J, leaving 10 bases between them. From germline, CDR1 is MGHRA and CDR2 YSYEKL. The CDR3 loop spans 14 amino acids.

This clonotype was found many times. V gene TRBV7-2 combines with J gene TRBJ1-1; no clear D. Germline-derived CDR1 and CDR2 are SGHTA and FQGNSA. The length of the CDR3 is 15 residues. The ends were cut back, 1 base at V and 0 bases at J, with 9 bases in the middle. The CDR3 loop is CASSLEDFMNTEAFF. CDR3 bases: TGTGCCAGCAGCTTAGAAGACTTCATGAACACTGAAGCTTTCTTT.

The genes are TRBV12-5 and TRBJ1-1, with D perhaps matching TRBD1 (5 bases). Germline loops: CDR1 LGHNT, CDR2 FRNRAP. V lost 6 bases and J lost 3, with 14 bases in between. The CDR3 spans 14 residues. CDR3 sequence (DNA): TGTGCTAGTGGACCCCCTACGGGGGACACTGAAGCTTTCTTT. It specifies CASGPPTGDTEAFF.

This clonotype was found a few times. The genes are TRBV9 and TRBJ1-2; 9 bases are shared with TRBD1. The CDR3 has 14 residues. Per the germline V gene, CDR1 is SGDLS and CDR2 is YYNGEE. V dropped 7 bases and J dropped 8; count of bases not matched to a gene: 12. CDR3 amino acids: CASGQGTTSRGYTF. The CDR3 region has the DNA TGTGCCAGCGGACAGGGGACCACTAGCCGGGGCTACACCTTC.

The chain employs TRBV5-1 and TRBJ1-4; weak D call: TRBD1 (6 bases). V was shortened by 6 bases and J by 7 bases, with 16 bases between the two germline ends. Germline CDR1 and CDR2: SGHRS and YFSETQ. CDR3 length: 14 amino acids. CDR3 protein: CASTQGGRGEKLFF. DNA for the CDR3: TGCGCCAGCACCCAAGGGGGGCGCGGTGAAAAACTGTTTTTT.

This clonotype was seen only a few times. The chain couples TRBV15 to TRBJ2-2; D is unresolved. The germline V gene encodes CDR1 LNHNV and CDR2 YYDKDF (reference sequence). The length of the CDR3 is 14 residues. Deletions cut 2 bases from V and 2 bases from J, with 6 bases between. CDR3 DNA sequence: TGTGCCACCAGCAGACCTCCCAACACCGGGGAGCTGTTTTTT. This codes for CATSRPPNTGELFF.

The rearrangement links TRBV29-1 to TRBJ2-3; TRBD1 might be the D (5 bases). V was trimmed by 7 bases and J by 4 bases, leaving 9 bases between them. The length of the CDR3 is 11 residues. Per germline, CDR1 SQVTM and CDR2 ANQGSEA. The CDR3 sequence: CSAFRADTQYF. In nucleotides, the CDR3 is TGCAGCGCGTTCAGGGCAGATACGCAGTATTTT.

The rearrangement joins TRBV7-8 to TRBJ1-1; D not resolved. V was pared by 7 bases and J by 8 bases, with 20 bases between. Germline V CDR1 and CDR2: SGHVS, FQNEAQ. The CDR3 extends over 14 amino acids. The CDR3 nucleotides read TGTGCCAGCACCTCGTGGGAGGGCAGTAGCGAAGCTTTCTTT. It is translated as CASTSWEGSSEAFF.

This clonotype was counted at least ten times. The J gene is TRBJ2-7, the V gene TRBV20-1; the D is unclear. Between the trimmed V and J ends, which lost 0 bases and 1 base, there was a span of 10 bases. The length of the CDR3 is 14 residues. CDR1 and CDR2 (germline): DFQATT, SNEGSKA (reference sequence). CDR3 sequence (DNA): TGCAGTGCTAGAGATTGGCTACTATCCTACGAGCAGTACTTC. This translates into CSARDWLLSYEQYF.

The chain recombines TRBV6-1 with TRBJ2-3, with D tentatively TRBD2 (7 bases). V gave up 8 bases and J gave up 4 bases, with 16 bases separating them. Germline assignment: CDR1 MNHNS and CDR2 SASEGT. The CDR3 sequence is 14 residues long. The DNA of the CDR3 is TGTGCCAGCTTGAGGGGGGGTGTCGCAGATACGCAGTATTTT. It yields the protein CASLRGGVADTQYF.

This clonotype was counted at least ten times. The chain links TRBV12-5 to TRBJ2-5; D remains ambiguous. Germline V CDR1 and CDR2: LGHNT, FRNRAP. V lost 6 bases to trimming and J lost 5 bases, with 13 bases between them. The CDR3 is 13 amino acids. For the CDR3, the DNA is TGTGCTAGTGGCCCCCTGGGGTCGGAGACCCAGTACTTC. This sequence encodes CASGPLGSETQYF.

This clonotype was seen a handful of times. The chain uses TRBV4-1 and TRBJ1-1; tentatively, D is TRBD1 (5 bases). Germline values: CDR1 MGHRA, CDR2 YSYEKL. This CDR3 spans 15 amino acids. The V and J ends lost 0 bases and 5 bases respectively, with 13 bases between them. Here the CDR3 reads CASSQEVSGGTEAFF. CDR3 coding DNA: TGCGCCAGCAGCCAAGAAGTCAGCGGGGGGACTGAAGCTTTCTTT.

This chain uses TRBV2 with TRBJ1-1; 9 bases agree with TRBD1. The trim removed 4 bases at V and 0 bases at J, leaving 12 bases unmatched. The CDR3 totals 18 residues. Germline V lookup: CDR1 SNHLY, CDR2 FYNNEI. The CDR3 DNA reads TGTGCCAGCAGTGTTTACCAGGGACAGGGAGGTATGAACACTGAAGCTTTCTTT. Amino acid sequence: CASSVYQGQGGMNTEAFF.

V is TRBV10-3 and J is TRBJ1-2; D not resolved. Deletions cut 2 bases from V and 6 bases from J, with 16 bases between. The CDR3 is made up of 15 amino acids. Germline lookup yields CDR1 ENHRY and CDR2 SYGVKD. Written as DNA, the CDR3 is TGTGCCATCAGTGAGCCGGAGCAGTACTCTCATGGCTACACCTTC. Residues: CAISEPEQYSHGYTF.

This clonotype was seen repeatedly, ten times or more. The V and J genes are TRBV24-1 and TRBJ2-2; 8 bases align to TRBD1. After removal of 9 bases from V and 6 bases from J, the junction contained 8 bases not matched to a gene. The CDR3 loop spans 14 amino acids. The germline V gene encodes CDR1 KGHDR and CDR2 SFDVKD. CDR3 region: CATARGQVPGELFF. The CDR3 region has the DNA TGTGCCACCGCCAGGGGGCAGGTCCCCGGGGAGCTGTTTTTT.

The chain couples TRBV5-1 to TRBJ1-2; D uncertain. V gave up 0 bases and J gave up 8 bases, with 8 bases separating them. CDR3 size: 12 residues. Germline V CDR1 and CDR2: SGHRS, YFSETQ. The CDR3 sequence is CASSLDQRGYTF. The DNA of the CDR3 is TGCGCCAGCAGCTTGGACCAACGCGGCTACACCTTC.

This clonotype was recorded a few times. The chain has TRBV5-1 and TRBJ2-7; D might be TRBD2 (6 bases). Germline loops: CDR1 SGHRS, CDR2 YFSETQ. The V end lost 0 bases, the J end lost 7 bases, and 14 bases lay between the germline ends. This CDR3 has 14 residues. The CDR3 loop is CASSLVGAGGEQYF. The CDR3 nucleotides are TGCGCCAGCAGCTTGGTCGGGGCCGGGGGAGAGCAGTACTTC.

In this sample, this clonotype turned up many times. The J gene is TRBJ2-3, the V gene TRBV20-1, with TRBD2 identical over 12 bases. The CDR3 runs to 13 residues. Germline V gene sequence: CDR1 DFQATT, CDR2 SNEGSKA (reference sequence). In nucleotides, the CDR3 is TGCAGAGGACTAGCGGGGAGCACAGATACGCAGTATTTT. Encoded protein: CRGLAGSTDTQYF.

This clonotype was detected many times. The chain uses TRBV25-1 and TRBJ2-3; D is undetermined. Germline lookup yields CDR1 MGHDK and CDR2 SYGVNS. V was pared by 4 bases and J by 2 bases, with 4 bases between. CDR3 length: 12 residues. CDR3 loop: CASSGLTDTQYF. In DNA form, the CDR3 reads TGTGCCAGCAGTGGCCTCACAGATACGCAGTATTTT. The full variable domain, with the rest looked up from reference TRBV25-1 and TRBJ2-3, is EADIYQTPRYLVIGTGKKITLECSQTMGHDKMYWYQQDPGMELHLIHYSYGVNSTEKGDLSSESTVSRIRTEHFPLTLESARPSHTSQYLCASSGLTDTQYFGPGTRLTVL.

The V call is TRBV29-1, the J call TRBJ2-7, with 8 positions matching TRBD2. Losses at the gene ends were 4 bases for V and 3 bases for J; bases not matched to a gene: 5. The CDR3 extends over 13 amino acids. Per the germline V gene, CDR1 is SQVTM and CDR2 is ANQGSEA. The CDR3 sequence is CSVADGGGYEQYF. The CDR3, as DNA: TGCAGCGTTGCGGACGGGGGGGGCTACGAGCAGTACTTC.

The table lists this clonotype with many counts. This sequence joins TRBV20-1 and TRBJ2-7; 8 bases match TRBD2. The CDR3 loop spans 13 amino acids. V dropped 5 bases and J dropped 6; count of bases not matched to a gene: 9. Germline V gene data show CDR1 as DFQATT and CDR2 as SNEGSKA (reference sequence). CDR3 residues: CSADRTSLGEQYF. In nucleotides, the CDR3 is TGCAGTGCTGACAGGACTAGCTTAGGCGAGCAGTACTTC.

This clonotype appeared many times. The V and J genes are TRBV21-1 and TRBJ2-7; TRBD1 reflects the table's D call only, with no check against the DNA. TRBV21-1 is a pseudogene. The CDR3 runs 15 residues. Here the CDR3 reads CASNLSRRGTYEQYF. CDR3 DNA: TGTGCCAGCAACTTATCTCGACGGGGGACCTACGAGCAGTACTTC.

This clonotype has just a few counts. The chain carries TRBV7-9 and TRBJ1-2, with 10 nucleotides matching TRBD1. From germline, CDR1 is SEHNR and CDR2 FQNEAQ (reference sequence). V was clipped by 5 bases and J by 6 bases; unmatched bases: 9. CDR3 size: 15 residues. The CDR3 protein is CASSLTGGGINGYTF. Written as DNA, the CDR3 is TGTGCCAGCAGCCTGACAGGGGGCGGAATAAATGGCTACACCTTC.

This clonotype has only a few counts. The V gene is TRBV29-1, the J gene TRBJ1-1, with D possibly TRBD1 on 6 matching bases. V was clipped by 2 bases and J by 4 bases, with 8 bases between them. The CDR3 has 12 amino acids. CDR1 is SQVTM, CDR2 ANQGSEA, per germline. This CDR3 reads CSVEQGTTEAFF. The DNA for the CDR3 is TGCAGCGTTGAACAGGGGACCACTGAAGCTTTCTTT.